The 12 T cell receptor beta chains listed next were all sequenced from one sample in a study of cytotoxic CD8 clonotypes in ibrutinib-treated CLL. Sequencing used immunoSEQ multiplex PCR; TCRdb keeps in-frame clones, though not all of them. Among over 100,000 clones, 70% to 90% were seen once, and the ten largest hold roughly 2%. Sample: PBMCs, taken after 24 months of ibrutinib treatment. Receptors were obtained from a human donor with chronic lymphocytic leukemia.

V gene TRBV9 combines with J gene TRBJ2-3; D remains ambiguous. Deletions cut 4 bases from V and 1 base from J, with 16 bases between. The CDR3 covers 16 residues. CDR1 and CDR2 (germline): SGDLS, YYNGEE. In nucleotides, the CDR3 is TGTGCCAGCAGCCCCCACGGGTTTCCTGGCACAGATACGCAGTATTTT. Translated: CASSPHGFPGTDTQYF.

The chain recombines TRBV5-4 with TRBJ1-1, with no clear D. Germline CDR1 and CDR2: SGHNT and YYREEE (reference sequence). CDR3 length equals 14 residues. V lost 3 bases and J lost 0, with 9 bases in between. For the CDR3, the DNA is TGTGCCAGCAGCTGGGAGGGAGTGAACACTGAAGCTTTCTTT. Encoded protein: CASSWEGVNTEAFF.

The genes are TRBV7-2 and TRBJ2-6, with D unresolved. Germline V gene sequence: CDR1 SGHTA, CDR2 FQGNSA. This CDR3 region has 15 residues. V was clipped by 2 bases and J by 0 bases, with 5 bases between them. The DNA of the CDR3 is TGTGCCAGCAGCTTAAAACTCTCTGGGGCCAACGTCCTGACTTTC. This translates into CASSLKLSGANVLTF.

This clone was found once. The chain joins TRBV29-1 to TRBJ1-4; 9 nucleotides match TRBD1. With 5 bases clipped from V and 9 bases from J, the junction kept 7 bases outside the gene matches. Per the germline V gene, CDR1 is SQVTM and CDR2 is ANQGSEA. This CDR3 has 13 amino acids. CDR3 bases: TGCAGCGTTAAGGGACAGGGAAGGCAAAAACTGTTTTTT. The encoded protein is CSVKGQGRQKLFF. Together with reference TRBV29-1 and TRBJ1-4, the CDR3 gives the full variable domain: SAVISQKPSRDICQRGTSLTIQCQVDSQVTMMFWYRQQPGQSLTLIATANQGSEATYESGFVIDKFPISRPNLTFSTLTVSNMSPEDSSIYLCSVKGQGRQKLFFGSGTQLSVL.

V usage is TRBV7-2 and J usage is TRBJ1-2; D gene ambiguous. V dropped 1 base and J dropped 4 bases, with 10 bases sitting between them. Per germline, CDR1 SGHTA and CDR2 FQGNSA. The CDR3 contains 14 residues. The CDR3 sequence is CASSLVRSSYGYTF. The DNA of the CDR3 is TGTGCCAGCAGCTTAGTTCGCAGCTCCTATGGCTACACCTTC.

This clone was observed a few times. This sequence joins TRBV27 and TRBJ2-1, with D maybe TRBD2 (6 bases). The V end lost 7 bases, the J end lost 0 bases, and 10 bases lay between the germline ends. Germline CDR1 is MNHEY and CDR2 is SMNVEV (reference sequence). The CDR3 loop spans 14 amino acids. CDR3 DNA sequence: TGTGCCAGCAACCGACTAGACTCCTACAATGAGCAGTTCTTC. Its translation is CASNRLDSYNEQFF.

J is TRBJ1-2 and V is TRBV28; D is unclear. CDR1 and CDR2 (germline): MDHEN, SYDVKM. Trimming removed 4 bases at V and 12 bases at J, with 18 bases between. CDR3 length equals 13 residues. The CDR3 nucleotides read TGTGCCAGCAGTTACGACCCCTCAACTATGCACACCTTC. It specifies CASSYDPSTMHTF.

This clone came up a few times. The gene calls are TRBV6-1 and TRBJ2-5, with unresolved D. Germline CDR1 is MNHNS and CDR2 is SASEGT. The germline V and J ends were trimmed by 8 bases and 5 bases, with 21 bases remaining between them. The CDR3 has 15 amino acids. The CDR3 region has the DNA TGTGCCAGCTCGCGCGGAGCCGCGTTAAGCGAGACCCAGTACTTC. It translates to CASSRGAALSETQYF.

This CDR3 is CASSVVPGTEAFF. CDR3 DNA: TGTGCCAGCAGCGTAGTCCCGGGGACTGAAGCTTTCTTT. The chain recombines TRBV9 with TRBJ1-1, with unresolved D. The germline V and J ends were trimmed by 0 bases and 5 bases, with 8 bases remaining between them. The CDR3 runs 13 residues. Per germline, CDR1 SGDLS and CDR2 YYNGEE.

The chain uses TRBV7-2 and TRBJ2-1; 8 bases align to TRBD2. V was clipped by 6 bases and J by 6 bases; unmatched bases: 7. This CDR3 contains 14 residues. CDR1 and CDR2 (germline): SGHTA, FQGNSA. The CDR3 is CASRPTGTSNEQFF. CDR3 in DNA: TGTGCCAGCAGACCAACCGGGACTAGCAATGAGCAGTTCTTC.

The V and J genes are TRBV5-4 and TRBJ2-2; D is unclear. The CDR3 loop spans 13 amino acids. Germline V gene sequence: CDR1 SGHNT, CDR2 YYREEE (reference sequence). V shed 0 bases and J shed 7 bases, with 7 bases lying between them. This chain's CDR3 is CASSLEGVGELFF. The CDR3, as DNA: TGTGCCAGCAGCTTGGAAGGAGTCGGGGAGCTGTTTTTT.

This clone was detected only a few times. The chain couples TRBV6-4 to TRBJ1-5; possibly TRBD1 for D (5 bases). V was pared by 2 bases and J by 7 bases, with 9 bases between. This CDR3 comprises 13 residues. Germline V gene lookup returns CDR1 MRHNA and CDR2 SNTAGT. The CDR3 DNA reads TGTGCCAGCAGTGACACTCAGGGACAGCCCCAGCATTTT. This sequence encodes CASSDTQGQPQHF.